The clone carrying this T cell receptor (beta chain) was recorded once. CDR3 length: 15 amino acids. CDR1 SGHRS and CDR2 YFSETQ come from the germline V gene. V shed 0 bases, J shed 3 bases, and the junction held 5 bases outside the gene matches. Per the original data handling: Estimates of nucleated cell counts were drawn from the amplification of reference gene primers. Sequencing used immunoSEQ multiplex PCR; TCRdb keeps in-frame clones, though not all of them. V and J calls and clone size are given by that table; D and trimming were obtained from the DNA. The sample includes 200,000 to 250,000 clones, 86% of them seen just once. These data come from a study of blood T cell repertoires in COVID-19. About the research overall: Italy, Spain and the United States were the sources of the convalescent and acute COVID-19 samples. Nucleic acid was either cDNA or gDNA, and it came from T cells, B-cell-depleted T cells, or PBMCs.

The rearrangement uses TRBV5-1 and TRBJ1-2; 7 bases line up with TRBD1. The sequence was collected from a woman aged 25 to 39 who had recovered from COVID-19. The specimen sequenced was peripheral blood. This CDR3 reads CASSLVTRGDYGYTF. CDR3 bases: TGCGCCAGCAGCTTGGTGACCAGGGGGGACTATGGCTACACCTTC.